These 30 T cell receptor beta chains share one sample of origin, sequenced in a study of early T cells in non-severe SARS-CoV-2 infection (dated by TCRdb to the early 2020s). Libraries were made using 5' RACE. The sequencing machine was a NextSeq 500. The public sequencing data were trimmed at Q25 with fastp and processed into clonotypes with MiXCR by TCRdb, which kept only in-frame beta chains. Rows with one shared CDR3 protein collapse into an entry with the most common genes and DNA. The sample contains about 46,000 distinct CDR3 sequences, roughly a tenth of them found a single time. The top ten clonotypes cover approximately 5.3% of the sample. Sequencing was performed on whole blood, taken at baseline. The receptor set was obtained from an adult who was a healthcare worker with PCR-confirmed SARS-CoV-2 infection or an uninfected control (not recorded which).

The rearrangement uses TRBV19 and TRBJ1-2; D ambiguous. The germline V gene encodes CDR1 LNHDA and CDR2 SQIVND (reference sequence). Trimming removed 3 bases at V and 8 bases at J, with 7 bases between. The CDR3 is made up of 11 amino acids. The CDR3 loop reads CASSIDGGYTF. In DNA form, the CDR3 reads TGTGCCAGTAGTATTGACGGGGGCTACACCTTC.

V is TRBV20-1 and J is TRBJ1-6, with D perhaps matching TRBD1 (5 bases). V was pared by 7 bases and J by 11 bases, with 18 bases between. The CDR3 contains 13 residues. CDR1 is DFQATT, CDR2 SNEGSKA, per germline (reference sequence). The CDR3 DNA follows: TGCAGTGTCGAGTCTGGCCCAGGGACACCCCTCCACTTT. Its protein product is CSVESGPGTPLHF.

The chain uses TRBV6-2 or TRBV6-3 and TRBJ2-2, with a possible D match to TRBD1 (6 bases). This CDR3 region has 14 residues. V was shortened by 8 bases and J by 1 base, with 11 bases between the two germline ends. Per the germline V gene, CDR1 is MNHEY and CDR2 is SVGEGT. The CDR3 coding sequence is TGTGCCAGCTCCGGGACAATGAACACCGGGGAGCTGTTTTTT. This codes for CASSGTMNTGELFF.

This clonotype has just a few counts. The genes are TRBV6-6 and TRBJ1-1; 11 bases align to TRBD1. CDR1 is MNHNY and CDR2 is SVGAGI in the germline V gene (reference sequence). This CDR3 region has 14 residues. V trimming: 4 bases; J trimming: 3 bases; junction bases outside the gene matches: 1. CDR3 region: CASSSGQGDTEAFF. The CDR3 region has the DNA TGTGCCAGCAGTTCGGGACAGGGGGACACTGAAGCTTTCTTT.

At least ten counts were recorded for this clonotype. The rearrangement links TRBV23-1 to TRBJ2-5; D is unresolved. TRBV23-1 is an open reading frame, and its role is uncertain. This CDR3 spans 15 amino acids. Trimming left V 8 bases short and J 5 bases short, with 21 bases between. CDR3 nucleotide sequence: TGCGCCAGCCAATGTATGGACGGATTAACGGAGACCCAGTACTTC. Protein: CASQCMDGLTETQYF.

In nucleotides, the CDR3 is TGTGCCAGCAGCCCGACTTCGACGAACACCGGGGAGCTGTTTTTT. Its translation: CASSPTSTNTGELFF. The V gene is TRBV7-2, the J gene TRBJ2-2, with D uncertain. Germline V gene sequence: CDR1 SGHTA, CDR2 FQGNSA. The CDR3 consists of 15 residues. Trimming took 5 bases from V and 0 from J, leaving 10 bases between them.

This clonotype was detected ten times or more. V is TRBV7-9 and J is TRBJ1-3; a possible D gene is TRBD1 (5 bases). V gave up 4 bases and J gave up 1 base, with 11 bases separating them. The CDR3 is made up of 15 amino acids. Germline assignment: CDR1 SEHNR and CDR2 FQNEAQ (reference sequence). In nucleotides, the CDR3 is TGTGCCAGCAGCTCGTCGACAGCGTCTGGAAACACCATATATTTT. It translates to CASSSSTASGNTIYF.

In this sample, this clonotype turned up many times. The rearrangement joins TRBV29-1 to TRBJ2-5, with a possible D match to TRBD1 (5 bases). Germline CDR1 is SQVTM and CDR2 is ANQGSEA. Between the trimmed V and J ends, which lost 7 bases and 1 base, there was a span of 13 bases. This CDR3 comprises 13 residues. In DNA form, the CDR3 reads TGCAGCGCCAGGGAACAGGTCCAAGAGACCCAGTACTTC. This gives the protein CSAREQVQETQYF.

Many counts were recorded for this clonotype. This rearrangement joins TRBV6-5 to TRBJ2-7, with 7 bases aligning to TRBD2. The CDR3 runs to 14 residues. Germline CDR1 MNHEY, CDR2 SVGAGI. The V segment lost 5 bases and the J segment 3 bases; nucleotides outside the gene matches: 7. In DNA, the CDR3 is TGTGCCAGCAGTCCCCGAGCGGGGAGCTACGAGCAGTACTTC. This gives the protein CASSPRAGSYEQYF.

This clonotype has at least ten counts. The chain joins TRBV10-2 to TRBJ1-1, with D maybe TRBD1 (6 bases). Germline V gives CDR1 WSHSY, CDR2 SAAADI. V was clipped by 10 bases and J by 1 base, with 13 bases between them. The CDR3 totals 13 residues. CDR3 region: CATGTSKNTEAFF. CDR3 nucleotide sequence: TGCGCCACCGGGACATCCAAGAACACTGAAGCTTTCTTT.

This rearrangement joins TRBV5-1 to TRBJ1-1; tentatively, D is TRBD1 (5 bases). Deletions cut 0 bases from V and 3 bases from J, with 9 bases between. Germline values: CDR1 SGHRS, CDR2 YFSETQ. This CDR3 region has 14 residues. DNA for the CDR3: TGCGCCAGCAGCTTGGCGGGACGGGACACTGAAGCTTTCTTT. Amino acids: CASSLAGRDTEAFF.

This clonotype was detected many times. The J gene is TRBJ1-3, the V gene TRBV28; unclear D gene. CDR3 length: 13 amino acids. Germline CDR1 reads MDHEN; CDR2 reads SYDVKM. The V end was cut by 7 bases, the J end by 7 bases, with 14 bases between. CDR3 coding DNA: TGTGCCAGCATGGGTAGTCCCGAGAACACCATATATTTT. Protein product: CASMGSPENTIYF.

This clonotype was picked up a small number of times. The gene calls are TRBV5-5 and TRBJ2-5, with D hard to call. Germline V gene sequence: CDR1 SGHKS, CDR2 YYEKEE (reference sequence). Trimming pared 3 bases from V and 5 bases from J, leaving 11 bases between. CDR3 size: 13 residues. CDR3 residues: CASSYLGLETQYF. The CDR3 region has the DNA TGTGCCAGCAGCTACCTGGGTCTGGAGACCCAGTACTTC.

The CDR3 DNA reads as TGTGCCAGCAGCTCCGAGTACTCACCCCTCCACTTT. Amino acid sequence: CASSSEYSPLHF. V and J are TRBV7-9 and TRBJ1-6; D gene ambiguous. The CDR3 has 12 residues. Germline lookup yields CDR1 SEHNR and CDR2 FQNEAQ (reference sequence). The V end was cut by 4 bases, the J end by 10 bases, with 8 bases between.

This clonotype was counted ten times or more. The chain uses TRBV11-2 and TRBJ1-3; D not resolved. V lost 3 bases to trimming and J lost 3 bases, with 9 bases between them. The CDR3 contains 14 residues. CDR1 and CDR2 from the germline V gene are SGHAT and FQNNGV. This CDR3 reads CASSFGSGGNTIYF. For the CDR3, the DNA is TGTGCCAGCAGCTTCGGCAGCGGTGGAAACACCATATATTTT. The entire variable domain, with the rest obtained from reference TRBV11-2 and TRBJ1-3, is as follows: EAGVAQSPRYKIIEKRQSVAFWCNPISGHATLYWYQQILGQGPKLLIQFQNNGVVDDSQLPKDRFSAERLKGVDSTLKIQPAKLEDSAVYLCASSFGSGGNTIYFGEGSWLTVV.

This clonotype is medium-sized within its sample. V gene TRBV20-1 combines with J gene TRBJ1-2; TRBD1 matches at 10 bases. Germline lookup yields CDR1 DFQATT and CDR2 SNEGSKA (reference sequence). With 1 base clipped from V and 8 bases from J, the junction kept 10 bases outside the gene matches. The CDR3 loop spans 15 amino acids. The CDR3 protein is CSARVERQGAGGYTF. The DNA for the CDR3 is TGCAGTGCTAGAGTCGAACGACAGGGGGCAGGCGGCTACACCTTC.

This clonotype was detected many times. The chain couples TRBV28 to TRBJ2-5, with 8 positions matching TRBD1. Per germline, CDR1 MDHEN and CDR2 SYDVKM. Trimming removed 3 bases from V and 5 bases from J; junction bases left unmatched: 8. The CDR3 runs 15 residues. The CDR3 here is CASSFQSTGAETQYF. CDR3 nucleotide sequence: TGTGCCAGCAGTTTCCAATCGACAGGGGCCGAGACCCAGTACTTC.

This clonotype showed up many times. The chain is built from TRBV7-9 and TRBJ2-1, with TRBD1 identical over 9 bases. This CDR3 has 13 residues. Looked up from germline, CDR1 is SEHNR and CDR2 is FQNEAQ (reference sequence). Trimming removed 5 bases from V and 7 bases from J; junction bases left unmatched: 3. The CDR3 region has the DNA TGTGCCAGCAGCACGGACAGGGGAAATGAGCAGTTCTTC. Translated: CASSTDRGNEQFF.

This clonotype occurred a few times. The CDR3 spells CASSADSGNTIYF. The CDR3 DNA reads as TGTGCCAGCAGCGCGGACTCTGGAAACACCATATATTTT. This chain connects TRBV9 to TRBJ1-3; no definite D call. This CDR3 is 13 amino acids long. CDR1 is SGDLS, CDR2 YYNGEE, per germline. The ends were cut back, 3 bases at V and 0 bases at J, with 4 bases in the middle. The entire variable domain, with the rest obtained from reference TRBV9 and TRBJ1-3, is as follows: DSGVTQTPKHLITATGQRVTLRCSPRSGDLSVYWYQQSLDQGLQFLIQYYNGEERAKGNILERFSAQQFPDLHSELNLSSLELGDSALYFCASSADSGNTIYFGEGSWLTVV.

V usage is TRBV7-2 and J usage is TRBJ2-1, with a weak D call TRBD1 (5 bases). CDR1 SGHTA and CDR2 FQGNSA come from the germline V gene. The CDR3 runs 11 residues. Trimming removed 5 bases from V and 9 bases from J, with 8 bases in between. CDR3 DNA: TGTGCCAGCAGCCTCGACAGTGAGCAGTTCTTC. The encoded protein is CASSLDSEQFF.

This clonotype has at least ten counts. The CDR3 DNA follows: TGCAGTGCCAGCCCGACGGGAAGGGCAGATACGCAGTATTTT. It encodes CSASPTGRADTQYF. This rearrangement joins TRBV20-1 to TRBJ2-3; D may be TRBD2 (5 bases). The V gene's germline CDR1 is DFQATT and CDR2 SNEGSKA (reference sequence). V dropped 6 bases and J dropped 4 bases, with 17 bases sitting between them. This CDR3 has 14 residues.

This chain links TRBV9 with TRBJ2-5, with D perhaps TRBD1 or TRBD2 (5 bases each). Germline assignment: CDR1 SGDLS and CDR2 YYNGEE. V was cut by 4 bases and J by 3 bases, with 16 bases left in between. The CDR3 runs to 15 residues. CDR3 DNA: TGTGCCAGCAGCACTCACGGGGCCCAGGAAGAGACCCAGTACTTC. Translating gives CASSTHGAQEETQYF.

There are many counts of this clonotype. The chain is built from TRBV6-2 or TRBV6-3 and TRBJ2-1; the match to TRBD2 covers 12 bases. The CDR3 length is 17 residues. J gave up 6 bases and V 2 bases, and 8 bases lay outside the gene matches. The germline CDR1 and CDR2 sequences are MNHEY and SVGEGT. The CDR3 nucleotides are TGTGCCAGCAGTTACCCCTTACTAGCGGGAGGCATCAATGAGCAGTTCTTC. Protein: CASSYPLLAGGINEQFF.

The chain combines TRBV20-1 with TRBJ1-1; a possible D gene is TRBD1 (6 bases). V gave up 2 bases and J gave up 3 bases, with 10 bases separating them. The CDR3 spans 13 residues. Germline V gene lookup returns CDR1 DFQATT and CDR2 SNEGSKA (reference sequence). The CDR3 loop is CSARTAGDTEAFF. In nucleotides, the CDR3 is TGCAGTGCTAGAACGGCAGGGGACACTGAAGCTTTCTTT.

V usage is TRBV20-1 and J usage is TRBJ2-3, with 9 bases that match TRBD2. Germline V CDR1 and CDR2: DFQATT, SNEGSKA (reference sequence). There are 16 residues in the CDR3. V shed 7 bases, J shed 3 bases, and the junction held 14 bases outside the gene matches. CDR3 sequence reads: CSVGGQRGRGTDTQYF. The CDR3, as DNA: TGCAGTGTTGGAGGCCAGCGCGGGAGGGGGACAGATACGCAGTATTTT.

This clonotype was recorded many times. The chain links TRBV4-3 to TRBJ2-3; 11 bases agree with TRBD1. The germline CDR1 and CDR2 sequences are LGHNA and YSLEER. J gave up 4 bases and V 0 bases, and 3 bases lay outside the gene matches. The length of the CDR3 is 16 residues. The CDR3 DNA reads TGCGCCAGCAGCCAAGAACCGGGACAGGGGGCAGATACGCAGTATTTT. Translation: CASSQEPGQGADTQYF.

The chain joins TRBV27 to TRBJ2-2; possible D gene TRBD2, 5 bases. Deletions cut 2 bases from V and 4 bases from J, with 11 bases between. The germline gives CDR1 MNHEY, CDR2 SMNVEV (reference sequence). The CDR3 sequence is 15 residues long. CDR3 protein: CASSLKPRGTGELFF. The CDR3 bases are TGTGCCAGCAGTTTAAAGCCTCGGGGCACCGGGGAGCTGTTTTTT.

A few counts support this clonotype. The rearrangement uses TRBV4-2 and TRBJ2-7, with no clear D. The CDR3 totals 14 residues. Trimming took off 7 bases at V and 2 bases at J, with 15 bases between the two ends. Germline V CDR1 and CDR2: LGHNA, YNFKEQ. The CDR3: CASIRGVHPYEQYF. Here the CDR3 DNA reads TGTGCCAGCATCCGAGGAGTACATCCCTACGAGCAGTACTTC.

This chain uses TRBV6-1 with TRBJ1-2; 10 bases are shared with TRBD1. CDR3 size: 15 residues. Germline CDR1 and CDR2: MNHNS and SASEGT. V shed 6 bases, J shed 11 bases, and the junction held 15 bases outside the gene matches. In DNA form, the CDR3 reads TGTGCCAGCAGCCGAGTAGACAGGGGGCGATCCCCGTACACCTTC. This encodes CASSRVDRGRSPYTF.

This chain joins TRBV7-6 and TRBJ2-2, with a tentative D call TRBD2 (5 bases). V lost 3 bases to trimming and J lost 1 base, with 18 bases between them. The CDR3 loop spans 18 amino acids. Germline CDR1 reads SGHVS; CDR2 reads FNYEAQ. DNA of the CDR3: TGTGCCAGCAGCTTCGACGGGGTAGGCGGCAGGAACACCGGGGAGCTGTTTTTT. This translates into CASSFDGVGGRNTGELFF.